These T cell receptor beta chains were read from a single sample in a study of blood T cells in healthy people across ages. TCRdb fed the 5' RACE reads into MiXCR, producing one record per CDR3 protein. The sample lists 660,000 or so distinct CDR3 sequences; approximately 50% were seen once. The sequencing sample was made of blood. Receptor source: a man aged 60 to 69 in good health. The CDR3 runs from the conserved cysteine through the conserved F or W. D genes are given only for firm matches. Clone size is shown for a subset of rows, as once, few, many or a class of expanded clone.

d_gene | j_gene | v_gene | abundance | CDR3nt | CDR3aa
TRBD1 | TRBJ2-5 | TRBV10-3 | . | TGTGCCATCAGTGGCCCGGGACAGAAACAAGAGACCCAGTACTTC | CAISGPGQKQETQYF
TRBD1 | TRBJ1-1 | TRBV20-1 | . | TGCAGTGCTAGACGTGGGACAGCTTGGAACACTGAAGCTTTCTTT | CSARRGTAWNTEAFF
TRBD1 | TRBJ1-5 | TRBV4-2 | . | TGTGCCAGCAGCCCTAGGGCCACAGGGGTGGATCAGCCCCAGCATTTT | CASSPRATGVDQPQHF
TRBD1 | TRBJ2-2 | TRBV4-1 | . | TGCGCCAGCAGCCAAGAGGGACAGGGATACACCGGGGAGCTGTTTTTT | CASSQEGQGYTGELFF
. | TRBJ1-1 | TRBV19 | . | TGTGCCAGTAGTAGAGGGCAAAGGCGGGCTGAAGCTTTCTTT | CASSRGQRRAEAFF
TRBD2 | TRBJ2-1 | TRBV29-1 | few | TGCAGCACAACTGCCGGGACTAGCGGGAAGGGGGGATACAATGAGCAGTTCTTC | CSTTAGTSGKGGYNEQFF
. | TRBJ2-1 | TRBV12-5 | . | TGTGCTAGTGGTCCTCCAGGGTACAATGAGCAGTTCTTC | CASGPPGYNEQFF
TRBD2 | TRBJ2-1 | TRBV7-2 | . | TGTGCCAGCAGCTCGGGACTAGTGTCGGCTGAGCAGTTCTTC | CASSSGLVSAEQFF
. | TRBJ2-4 | TRBV14 | . | TGTGCCAGCAGCCAAGGGGCCGCGGCCAAAAACATTCAGTACTTC | CASSQGAAAKNIQYF
TRBD2 | TRBJ2-3 | TRBV20-1 | few | TGCAGTGCTCGCCGACCGAGCGGGGGGGCCACAGATACGCAGTATTTT | CSARRPSGGATDTQYF
TRBD2 | TRBJ2-1 | TRBV20-1 | . | TGCAGTGCCCCATTAGCGGGGCGGGGCGGGGCCTACAATGAGCAGTTCTTC | CSAPLAGRGGAYNEQFF
. | TRBJ1-1 | TRBV29-1 | few | TGCAGCGGCCGACTGGGACTCTCTGAAGGTGAAGCTTTCTTT | CSGRLGLSEGEAFF
. | TRBJ2-3 | TRBV3-1 | . | TGTGCCAGCAGCCAAGGTTCAGGGTGGAATACGCAGTATTTT | CASSQGSGWNTQYF
. | TRBJ2-4 | TRBV20-1 | few | TGCAGTGCTAGAGAGTGGGAGTGGAATCGAGCCAAAAACATTCAGTACTTC | CSAREWEWNRAKNIQYF
TRBD2 | TRBJ2-1 | TRBV7-9 | . | TGTGCCAGCAGCTTAGTTAGCGGGGGCAACAATGAGCAGTTCTTC | CASSLVSGGNNEQFF
TRBD1 | TRBJ1-1 | TRBV5-1 | few | TGCGCCAGCAGCCCCGGACAGGGGGGGAACACTGAAGCTTTCTTT | CASSPGQGGNTEAFF
TRBD2 | TRBJ2-5 | TRBV4-1 | once | TGCGCCAGCAGCCACGAGGGACTAGAATATTCAGAGACCCAGTACTTC | CASSHEGLEYSETQYF
. | TRBJ2-3 | TRBV7-2 | few | TGTGCCAGCAGCCCAGACCAGCGATCCCTAGATACGCAGTATTTT | CASSPDQRSLDTQYF
. | TRBJ2-5 | TRBV9 | few | TGTGCCAGCAGCGGTGGAGTAACCCAAGGTATCGAGACCCAGTACTTC | CASSGGVTQGIETQYF
. | TRBJ2-1 | TRBV7-9 | . | TGTGCCAGCAACCAACTCGACAGGTCCGGCGACAATGAGCAGTTCTTC | CASNQLDRSGDNEQFF
. | TRBJ2-1 | TRBV12-3/TRBV12-4 | . | TGTGCCAGCAGCGCAGCGGGCAATGAGCAGTTCTTC | CASSAAGNEQFF
TRBD2 | TRBJ2-1 | TRBV10-3 | . | TGTGCCATCGGCGGGGGGGCGCGATCGAATGAGCAGTTCTTC | CAIGGGARSNEQFF
TRBD1 | TRBJ2-1 | TRBV12-3/TRBV12-4 | many | TGTGCCAGCAGTTTGCCAGGGGGCTTCAATGAGCAGTTCTTC | CASSLPGGFNEQFF
. | TRBJ1-1 | TRBV20-1 | . | TGCAGTGCTAGATTTTCGGACCGGGGTTGGGACACTGAAGCTTTCTTT | CSARFSDRGWDTEAFF
. | TRBJ1-1 | TRBV28 | . | TGTGCCAGCAGTTTATGGAGAGGTGGGGCAGCCAGCACTGAAGCTTTCTTT | CASSLWRGGAASTEAFF
TRBD1 | TRBJ2-3 | TRBV12-3/TRBV12-4 | . | TGTGCCAGCAGACGAACCGGGACAGGGCCCTATACGCAGTATTTT | CASRRTGTGPYTQYF
. | TRBJ1-1 | TRBV20-1 | . | TGCAGTGCTTACGGGGACTCGCTGGGGGACACTGAAGCTTTCTTT | CSAYGDSLGDTEAFF
TRBD1 | TRBJ1-1 | TRBV28 | . | TGTGCCAGCAGTTCGCCACAGGGGAGCACTGAAGCTTTCTTT | CASSSPQGSTEAFF
. | TRBJ1-2 | TRBV7-9 | . | TGTGCCAGCAGCAACGACCGGGGCTATGGCTACACCTTC | CASSNDRGYGYTF
. | TRBJ1-2 | TRBV12-3/TRBV12-4 | . | TGTGCCAGCAGCCCGGGCCACAGTAGCTATGGCTACACCTTC | CASSPGHSSYGYTF
TRBD2 | TRBJ2-5 | TRBV20-1 | few | TGCAGTGCACCGACTAGCGGGGGACAGGAGCAGTACTTC | CSAPTSGGQEQYF
. | TRBJ1-4 | TRBV29-1 | . | TGCAGCGTTATAGGATGGAATGAAAAACTGTTTTTT | CSVIGWNEKLFF
TRBD1 | TRBJ1-4 | TRBV29-1 | few | TGCAGCGTTGAAGGCCCCAGGGGGCTTGGTGAAAAACTGTTTTTT | CSVEGPRGLGEKLFF
. | TRBJ1-1 | TRBV5-1 | . | TGCGCCAGCAGCCCCCCCGGGGGGGGGAGTGAAGCTTTCTTT | CASSPPGGGSEAFF
TRBD1 | TRBJ2-7 | TRBV5-1 | . | TGCGCCAGCAGCTTGTCGGGACAGACTAACTACGAGCAGTACTTC | CASSLSGQTNYEQYF
. | TRBJ1-6 | TRBV20-1 | . | TGCAGTGCGCCGGCCAGGGTGAATTCACCCCTCCACTTT | CSAPARVNSPLHF
TRBD1 | TRBJ1-2 | TRBV20-1 | . | TGCAGTGCTCAGGGGGGACAGGGGGACTATGGCTACACCTTC | CSAQGGQGDYGYTF
TRBD1 | TRBJ1-2 | TRBV27 | . | TGTGCCAGCGCAACGGGACAGGGTCGTGGCTACACCTTC | CASATGQGRGYTF
TRBD1 | TRBJ2-1 | TRBV28 | . | TGTGCCAGCGACGGGACAGGGACGTTCAGTGAACAGTTCTTC | CASDGTGTFSEQFF
TRBD2 | TRBJ2-5 | TRBV28 | . | TGTGCCACCAGAGGGGCGGGGGATCAAGAGACCCAGTACTTC | CATRGAGDQETQYF
. | TRBJ1-6 | TRBV27 | many | TGTGCCAGCAGAGATTCGGGGGGTGCACCAGGGTCACCCCTCCACTTT | CASRDSGGAPGSPLHF
TRBD1 | TRBJ2-1 | TRBV27 | few | TGTGCCAGCAGTCCCATCGGACAGGGCTACAATGAGCAGTTCTTC | CASSPIGQGYNEQFF
. | TRBJ2-5 | TRBV3-1 | . | TGTGCCAGCAGCCAAGACGCCGGGGACGGGTCAACCCAGTACTTC | CASSQDAGDGSTQYF
. | TRBJ1-6 | TRBV20-1 | . | TGCAGTGCTAGACGGGGGGGTTATAATTCACCCCTCCACTTT | CSARRGGYNSPLHF
. | TRBJ2-5 | TRBV4-2 | . | TGTGCCAGCAGCCAAGTGACTATGGAGGAAACTGAGCAGTACTTC | CASSQVTMEETEQYF
TRBD2 | TRBJ2-1 | TRBV6-5 | few | TGTGCCAGCAGGACTCCGCGGGGGGGTCCCTACAATGAGCAGTTCTTC | CASRTPRGGPYNEQFF
TRBD2 | TRBJ2-5 | TRBV7-2 | once | TGTCCCAGCAGCCGCCACGGACTAGCAGGGCTCCAAGAGACCCAGTACTTC | CPSSRHGLAGLQETQYF
. | TRBJ2-7 | TRBV6-1 | many | TGTGCCAGCACGGTCGTCCACAGGGCCCTCGAAAGGAACGAGCAGTACTTC | CASTVVHRALERNEQYF
. | TRBJ2-6 | TRBV5-1 | . | TGCGCCAGCAGCTGGGCCCGCTCTGGGGCCAACGTCCTGACTTTC | CASSWARSGANVLTF
TRBD1 | TRBJ1-1 | TRBV6-5 | once | TGTGCCAGCAGTCGTGCAAAAGGGACAGCCTACGAAGCTTTCTTT | CASSRAKGTAYEAFF
. | TRBJ2-7 | TRBV12-3/TRBV12-4 | . | TGTGCCAGCACCCCCGGTAAGAGGGGGACCTACGAGCAGTACTTC | CASTPGKRGTYEQYF
. | TRBJ2-5 | TRBV5-1 | . | TGCGCCAGCAGCTTGGTGTCGATGCAAGAGACCCAGTACTTC | CASSLVSMQETQYF